The TCR beta chain under discussion was sequenced for a study of blood T cells in healthy people across ages. Study information: The capture of about one barcoded beta molecule per two T cells was achieved by template switching.

Sample-barcoded 5' priming and a J-beta primer mix drove a second PCR of roughly 6 to 12 cycles. One entry per CDR3 protein results from TCRdb running MiXCR on the 5' RACE reads. The data hold approximately 1,000,000 distinct CDR3 sequences, with 40% to 45% observed a single time. All donors came from Russia, were Caucasian and healthy, and spanned ages roughly 6 to 95. This receptor was obtained from an older woman in good health. Sequencing was carried out using blood.

The CDR3 sequence is CASSQDRALAVSGANVLTF. The CDR3 DNA is TGTGCCAGCAGCCAAGATCGGGCACTAGCGGTCTCTGGGGCCAACGTCCTGACTTTC. The chain recombines TRBV3-1 with TRBJ2-6; TRBD2 agrees at 8 bases. The CDR3 is 19 amino acids. Per the germline V gene, CDR1 is LGHDT and CDR2 is YNNKEL (reference sequence). V lost 0 bases to trimming and J lost 0 bases; unmatched junction nucleotides: 7.